This TCR beta chain was found in a study of cytomegalovirus exposure and HLA in healthy donors. Looking at the study overall: The 100 million to 140 million unique TCR beta sequences, from about 190 million T cells, were found by an earlier analysis. Overall study findings and caveats: It was likely that a cluster of highly shared sequence variants was a sequencing artifact.

Concerning this clone itself: Its cognate antigen is unknown.

Vbeta (60) and Jbeta (13) primers were used in the PCR. This table comes from immunoSEQ multiplex PCR, and its TCRdb copy is limited to in-frame clones, with some not included. The sample holds under 90,000 clones, around 80% seen once. V was clipped by 5 bases and J by 0 bases, with 8 bases between them. Germline loops: CDR1 SGHVS, CDR2 FQNEAQ. The CDR3 consists of 14 residues. Sample: PBMCs. This receptor was taken from a man in his forties or fifties in good health and CMV-seropositive. This chain joins TRBV7-8 and TRBJ1-5; D call uncertain. The DNA of the CDR3 is TGTGCCAGCAGCGCCTCGAGTAGCAATCAGCCCCAGCATTTT. Residues: CASSASSSNQPQHF.